This T cell receptor beta chain came from a study of beta chain features in type 1 diabetes. Study-level background: Summed over all samples, the examined sorted cells came to about 110 million. Study outcomes and limitations: Diminished insertions and augmented deletions at VDJ junctions characterized type 1 diabetes patients.

The study reverse transcribed the entire isolated RNA, so it sequenced expressed TCRB transcripts. The assay was immunoSEQ multiplex PCR, and TCRdb's table has in-frame clones only and misses some. The sample holds about 260,000 clones, under 70% seen once. The V segment lost 8 bases and the J segment 5 bases; nucleotides outside the gene matches: 7. The CDR3 runs 13 residues. Germline CDR1 and CDR2: MGHDK and SYGVNS. Donors underwent one heparinised blood draw, approximately 120 mL on average. In all sorted populations, purity surpassed 95%. With respect to this clone: Antigen: not known.

Material: naive CD4+ T cells from blood. V gene TRBV25-1 combines with J gene TRBJ2-5; the match to TRBD2 covers 8 bases. This TCR was recovered from a man aged 25-40 years in good health. The CDR3: CASWGREVETQYF. In nucleotides, the CDR3 is TGTGCCAGCTGGGGGCGGGAGGTGGAGACCCAGTACTTC.